This T cell receptor (beta chain) was identified during a study of EBV T-cell therapy then PD-1 blockade in nasopharyngeal carcinoma. This CDR3 is built from 14 residues. Germline CDR1 reads SGDLS; CDR2 reads YYNGEE. V lost 3 bases and J lost 3, with 13 bases in between. Here immunoSEQ multiplex PCR was the method, and the copy in TCRdb shows in-frame clones only, minus some. The sample contains about 14,000 clones, 84% of which appear only once. As for treatment: AdE1-LMPpoly-expanded autologous EBV-specific T-cell therapy followed by anti-PD-1 nivolumab. Concerning this clone: The antigen remains unidentified.

The specimen comprised CD8+ T cells from blood, sampled at roughly day 97 from a patient whose treatment included autologous EBV-specific T cells and nivolumab. The J gene is TRBJ2-7, the V gene TRBV9, with D perhaps matching TRBD1 (6 bases). This receptor was taken from a man aged 35-49 years with nasopharyngeal carcinoma. CDR3 amino acids: CASSARGFRYEQYF. In nucleotides, the CDR3 is TGTGCCAGCAGCGCCAGGGGATTCCGCTACGAGCAGTACTTC.